This paragraph reports one T cell receptor (beta chain). The data are from a study of CD8+ T cells in alopecia areata. RNA extraction was followed by reverse transcription into cDNA, which acted as the sequencing template. TCRdb's copy holds only in-frame clones and misses some; the assay was immunoSEQ multiplex PCR. This sample yields around 210,000 clones, of which 56% are seen a single time; roughly 5.3% belongs to the top ten. The V end lost 0 bases, the J end lost 1 base, and 9 bases lay between the germline ends. This CDR3 is 16 amino acids long. Germline values: CDR1 MNHEY, CDR2 SMNVEV (reference sequence).

Sequenced: CD8+ T cells sorted from blood. V gene TRBV27 combines with J gene TRBJ2-2, with D possibly TRBD1 on 5 matching bases. The clonotype comes from a human donor in good health. CDR3 region: CASSLSLTENTGELFF. The CDR3 DNA is TGTGCCAGCAGTTTATCGTTGACAGAGAACACCGGGGAGCTGTTTTTT.